Sequencing of this T cell receptor (beta chain) was carried out in a study of blood T cells in healthy people across ages (dated by TCRdb to between 2014 and 2017). Looking at the study overall: Template switching captured roughly one uniquely barcoded TCR beta cDNA molecule per two T cells in model experiments. For two donors (one aged 18 to 30 and one aged 80 or older), the study analyzed two additional independent replicas of 1 million unique cDNA reads from the same blood draw. The donors were split into four age groups: young (average about 16 years), middle-aged (about 40), aged (roughly 65) and long-lived (approximately 80). To track age-related changes in TCR beta repertoire diversity, the study relied on deep sequencing normalized with unique cDNA molecular identifiers. Donors of different ages were randomly distributed across sequencing lanes to avoid experimental bias. What the research found in general, with its limitations: As age increased, observed TCR beta diversity per million T cells dropped in a roughly linear way, and a significant reduction was already evident by age approximately 40. Because donor CMV infection status was unknown, age-related changes in expanded clonotypes were potentially confounded. Compared with the aged group, more naive CD4+ T cells, fewer expanded clones and increased TCR diversity were shown by the long-lived group, suggesting age selection. Since profiling was done on bulk unsorted PBMCs, naive and antigen-experienced compartments could not be conclusively compared. Estimates of total diversity from one million sequenced T cells were regarded as lower bounds and underestimates. The percentage of naive T cells measured by flow cytometry correlated strongly with observed TCR beta diversity.

From its cysteine to its phenylalanine, the CDR3 spans 12 amino acids. The sequence is cut down to CDR3 DNA, 36 bases in frame from base 1. CDR1 and CDR2 (SQVTM, ANQGSEA) derive from the germline V gene. V is pared back by 0 bases and J by 8 bases, with 10 bases lying between the germline termini. The donors were some 39 Caucasian individuals from Russia, aged 6 to 90 years, who were systemically healthy. Roughly 9.5 milliliters of peripheral blood were drawn from each donor into EDTA-treated Vacutainer tubes. Ficoll-Paque density-gradient centrifugation was used to isolate PBMCs, with at least 7 million obtained per sample. Total RNA, at least 6 micrograms per sample, was extracted from PBMCs with Trizol reagent. For every donor, an aliquot of PBMCs went through flow cytometry to measure the percentages of naive CD45RAhigh/CD27high T cells. Libraries were prepared through 5' RACE. The sequencer listed for this sample is Illumina HiSeq 2500. A second PCR of about 6 to 11 cycles was performed with a sample-barcoded 5' primer and a J-beta primer mix. Each TCR beta cDNA molecule received a unique molecular identifier from a template-switch 5' adaptor carrying 12 random nucleotides. Each sample yielded at least 2.5 million CDR3-containing paired-end reads. All of the RNA was converted into first-strand cDNA using the Mint cDNA synthesis kit, with a TRBC-specific oligonucleotide serving as the primer. Following uracil-DNA glycosylase treatment, a first 18-cycle PCR with universal primers M1SS and BC2_uni_R was performed on all cDNA. In the authors' own workflow: For normalization, 1 million high-quality reads, each with a distinct molecular identifier, were randomly selected from each sample. Instead of being binned into consensus sequences, reads that shared molecular identifiers were thrown out. MiTCR, set to a Q25 quality threshold and the strictest error-elimination algorithm, was used for CDR3 identification, clonotype clustering and error correction. Lower-bound total TCR beta diversity was estimated with a nonparametric unseen species model using Euler transformation. TCRdb applied fastp at Q25 and MiXCR to the public reads, then kept only in-frame beta chains. One record per CDR3 amino acid sequence lists the most common genes and DNA. TCRdb assigned the V and J calls; the authors' analysis was not used. Across this sample there are 1.5 million to 2 million distinct CDR3 sequences, with around 48% seen only once. Clones ranked in the top ten supply around 2.1% of the sample.

A remark on this clonotype: Its specific antigen is unknown. No much larger clone exists at a distance of one base, and base qualities are not known.

This clonotype was obtained from a middle-aged woman in good health. The V and J genes are TRBV29-1 and TRBJ1-2, with no confidently assigned D gene. The sequenced material came from blood. The DNA reads as follows: TGCAGCGTTGAAGATTCAGTACGCGGCTACACCTTC. Its protein product is CSVEDSVRGYTF.